These 11 T cell receptor beta chains came from one sample sequenced in a study of CD8 T cells in Susac syndrome. After extraction with the RNeasy kit, about 0.45 to 1 ug of the RNA was reverse transcribed using random hexamers. TCRdb recomputed calls from the immunoSEQ multiplex PCR reads with MiXCR, one row per CDR3 protein. The data hold 200,000 to 250,000 distinct CDR3 sequences, with 93% observed a single time. The specimen was CD4+ T cells from PBMCs. The receptors here all came from a human donor with multiple sclerosis.

The chain couples TRBV5-4 to TRBJ1-3; the D gene is possibly TRBD1 (5 bases). Germline values: CDR1 SGHNT, CDR2 YYREEE (reference sequence). V shed 0 bases and J shed 2 bases, with 9 bases lying between them. CDR3 size: 15 residues. CDR3 in amino acids: CASSLGGLAGNTIYF. The CDR3 coding sequence is TGTGCCAGCAGCTTGGGGGGGTTGGCTGGAAACACCATATATTTT.

This clonotype was found once. The CDR3 region has the DNA TGCGCCAGCAGCCAAGTAGGAGGGAGGCGGGGGGGGGATACGCAGTATTTT. Translated, it gives CASSQVGGRRGGDTQYF. The V and J genes are TRBV4-1 and TRBJ2-3; TRBD2 agrees at 9 bases. The CDR3 spans 17 residues. J gave up 6 bases and V 1 base, and 11 bases lay outside the gene matches. The germline gives CDR1 MGHRA, CDR2 YSYEKL.

This clonotype came up once. This chain uses TRBV19 with TRBJ2-3; D gene uncertain. The CDR3 is 14 amino acids. Trimming took 7 bases from V and 2 from J, leaving 13 bases between them. The germline gives CDR1 LNHDA, CDR2 SQIVND (reference sequence). The CDR3 is CASTKKGYTDTQYF. The CDR3 bases are TGTGCCAGTACCAAAAAGGGATACACAGATACGCAGTATTTT.

The CDR3 DNA reads as TGTGCCAGCAGTGTTCGACAGGCGAACTATGGCTACACCTTC. It specifies CASSVRQANYGYTF. The chain uses TRBV2 and TRBJ1-2, with a possible D match to TRBD1 (6 bases). CDR1 is SNHLY, CDR2 FYNNEI, per germline. There are 14 residues in the CDR3. The V gene lost 4 bases and the J gene lost 2 bases, with 11 bases spanning the gap.

This clonotype was recorded only once. The chain links TRBV20-1 to TRBJ1-3; D not certain. This CDR3 region has 12 residues. V gave up 5 bases and J gave up 3 bases, with 8 bases separating them. Per the germline V gene, CDR1 is DFQATT and CDR2 is SNEGSKA (reference sequence). CDR3 sequence (DNA): TGCAGTGCTCAGCTTTTTGGAAACACCATATATTTT. Translated, it gives CSAQLFGNTIYF.

J is TRBJ2-3 and V is TRBV6-5; 8 bases are shared with TRBD2. The CDR3 covers 13 residues. Germline-derived CDR1 and CDR2 are MNHEY and SVGAGI. V shed 6 bases, J shed 1 base, and the junction held 0 bases outside the gene matches. CDR3 in amino acids: CASRRGGTDTQYF. The CDR3 DNA sequence: TGTGCCAGCAGGCGGGGGGGCACAGATACGCAGTATTTT.

The genes are TRBV30 and TRBJ2-5; D is undetermined. CDR3 length: 14 residues. The V and J ends lost 2 bases and 5 bases respectively, with 15 bases between them. Per germline, CDR1 GTSNPN and CDR2 SVGIG (reference sequence). The CDR3 reads CAWSRTPGQETQYF. The CDR3 coding sequence is TGTGCCTGGAGTAGGACCCCCGGGCAGGAGACCCAGTACTTC.

The rearrangement uses TRBV19 and TRBJ2-5, with 8 bases fitting TRBD2. Germline V gene data show CDR1 as LNHDA and CDR2 as SQIVND (reference sequence). CDR3 length: 17 residues. V shed 3 bases and J 0 bases; nucleotides not matched to a gene: 9. The CDR3 loop is CASSIFAGGSYQETQYF. The DNA of the CDR3 is TGTGCCAGTAGTATCTTTGCGGGGGGCTCGTACCAAGAGACCCAGTACTTC.

This chain uses TRBV6-6 with TRBJ2-3; no reliable D call. V lost 0 bases, J lost 1 base, and 5 bases lay in between. The CDR3 sequence is 14 residues long. Per the germline V gene, CDR1 is MNHNY and CDR2 is SVGAGI (reference sequence). CDR3 residues: CASSYSTRTDTQYF. CDR3 bases: TGTGCCAGCAGTTACTCGACCCGCACAGATACGCAGTATTTT.

This clonotype has a single count. The chain employs TRBV3-1 and TRBJ1-5, with a weak D call TRBD1 (6 bases). CDR1 is LGHDT, CDR2 YNNKEL, per germline (reference sequence). CDR3 length: 15 amino acids. With 2 bases removed from V and 6 bases from J, the gap between germline ends came to 14 bases. CDR3 bases: TGTGCCAGCAGCCAAAGTCGGGGGGCCGGTCAGCCCCAGCATTTT. This sequence encodes CASSQSRGAGQPQHF.

J is TRBJ1-1 and V is TRBV30; D ambiguous. CDR3 length: 12 amino acids. The germline V and J ends were trimmed by 6 bases and 2 bases, with 10 bases remaining between them. Germline assignment: CDR1 GTSNPN and CDR2 SVGIG (reference sequence). The CDR3 is CACTRHNTEAFF. CDR3 DNA: TGTGCCTGCACCAGGCACAACACTGAAGCTTTCTTT.